The sequence of this TCR beta chain was determined in a study of T cells and copy number aberrations in small-cell lung cancer. Study results and limitations: Due to few samples, these findings require validation. Compared with adjacent lung tissue, tumors had lower T-cell richness and clonality and non-significantly lower density.

Using immunoSEQ multiplex PCR, the repertoire was profiled, and TCRdb retains in-frame clones only, with some absent. The sample lists 7,500 or so clones, 75% to 85% occurring once. This clone appeared once. Its matching antigen is unknown. The TCR comes from a woman in her forties or fifties with small cell lung cancer. Sequenced input: normal tissue next to the tumor.

The CDR3 is CASSPQYSNQPQHF. CDR3 DNA: TGTGCCAGCAGCCCCCAGTATAGCAATCAGCCCCAGCATTTT. The V call is TRBV7-2, the J call TRBJ1-5; D is unresolved. CDR3 size: 14 residues. Germline V gives CDR1 SGHTA, CDR2 FQGNSA. Trimming took off 5 bases at V and 0 bases at J, with 8 bases between the two ends. The full variable domain, with the rest looked up from reference TRBV7-2 and TRBJ1-5, is GAGVSQSPSNKVTEKGKDVELRCDPISGHTALYWYRQSLGQGLEFLIYFQGNSAPDKSGLPSDRFSAERTGGSVSTLTIQRTQQEDSAVYLCASSPQYSNQPQHFGDGTRLSIL.